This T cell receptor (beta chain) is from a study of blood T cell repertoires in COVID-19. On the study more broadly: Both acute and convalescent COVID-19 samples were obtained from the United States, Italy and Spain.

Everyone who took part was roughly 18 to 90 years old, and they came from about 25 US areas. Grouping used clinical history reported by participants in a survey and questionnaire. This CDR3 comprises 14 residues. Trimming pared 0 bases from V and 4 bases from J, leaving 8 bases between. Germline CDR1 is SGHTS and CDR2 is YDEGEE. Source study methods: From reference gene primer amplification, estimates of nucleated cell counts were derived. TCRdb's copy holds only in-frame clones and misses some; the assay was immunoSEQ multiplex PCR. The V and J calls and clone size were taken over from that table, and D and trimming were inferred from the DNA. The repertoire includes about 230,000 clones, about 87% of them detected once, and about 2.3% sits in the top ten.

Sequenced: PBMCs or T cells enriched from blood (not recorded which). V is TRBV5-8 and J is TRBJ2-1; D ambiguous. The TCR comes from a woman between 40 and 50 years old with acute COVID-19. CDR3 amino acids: CASSLVADYNEQFF. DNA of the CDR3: TGTGCCAGCAGCTTGGTCGCAGATTACAATGAGCAGTTCTTC.